This TCR beta chain came from a study of response to subunit inactivated influenza vaccine. Overall study results and limits: Every seasonal influenza vaccination brings in few new T cells, the authors suggested.

A note on this clonotype: Antigen unknown.

CDR3 length equals 15 residues. The J segment lost 0 bases and the V segment lost 5 bases, leaving 6 bases of the junction unmatched. The germline V gene encodes CDR1 WSHSY and CDR2 SAAADI. TCRdb fed the RT-PCR reads into MiXCR, producing one record per CDR3 protein. The data hold about 180,000 distinct CDR3 sequences, with about 9.3% observed a single time. This TCR was recovered from a man in his fifties who received an inactivated influenza vaccine. Here the sequenced sample was non-naive T cells sorted from PBMCs, taken on the day of vaccination. The chain links TRBV10-2 to TRBJ2-7, with 8 bases identical to TRBD2. The CDR3 spells CASSTTTSDSYEQYF. The CDR3 DNA sequence: TGCGCCAGCAGTACCACGACTAGCGACTCCTACGAGCAGTACTTC.